What follows are 11 T cell receptor beta chains derived from one specimen sequenced in a study of CD8+ T cells in alopecia areata. Treatment denoted: oral pan-JAK inhibitor, 5-10 mg twice daily. Reverse transcription of extracted RNA yielded cDNA, which provided the sequencing template. Clones were sequenced by immunoSEQ multiplex PCR, and TCRdb holds only the in-frame ones, with some missing. This sample has approximately 190,000 clones, with roughly 50% found just once. Sequencing used CD4+ T cells sorted from blood, obtained at week 24, from a patient treated with tofacitinib. The receptor set was obtained from a human donor with alopecia areata.

This clone was seen only a few times. This chain uses TRBV7-9 with TRBJ1-2; D call uncertain. This CDR3 contains 13 residues. The V end was cut by 4 bases, the J end by 2 bases, with 8 bases between. The germline gives CDR1 SEHNR, CDR2 FQNEAQ (reference sequence). CDR3 coding DNA: TGTGCCAGCAGCTCCCCGGAAAACTATGGCTACACCTTC. As protein: CASSSPENYGYTF.

The CDR3 here is CASSVTTGGRGYTF. CDR3 DNA: TGTGCCAGCAGCGTAACGACAGGGGGCAGAGGCTACACCTTC. The chain is built from TRBV9 and TRBJ1-2; TRBD1 aligns across 10 bases. V lost 1 base, J lost 8 bases, and 5 bases stayed unmatched. Looked up from germline, CDR1 is SGDLS and CDR2 is YYNGEE. The CDR3 runs to 14 residues.

The rearrangement uses TRBV4-1 and TRBJ1-1; D perhaps matches TRBD1 (5 bases). Germline V gives CDR1 MGHRA, CDR2 YSYEKL. The CDR3 extends over 14 amino acids. The V and J ends lost 0 bases and 4 bases respectively, with 9 bases between them. The CDR3 loop is CASSQDWQGTEAFF. In DNA, the CDR3 is TGCGCCAGCAGCCAAGATTGGCAGGGCACTGAAGCTTTCTTT.

The gene calls are TRBV6-6 and TRBJ1-2; D ambiguous. The V gene lost 7 bases and the J gene lost 4 bases, with 16 bases spanning the gap. CDR3 length: 14 amino acids. Germline-derived CDR1 and CDR2 are MNHNY and SVGAGI (reference sequence). CDR3 DNA: TGTGCCAGCACCTCGGCTGGTCCTACCTATGGCTACACCTTC. Amino acid sequence: CASTSAGPTYGYTF.

This clone has only a few counts. The V gene is TRBV7-2, the J gene TRBJ2-1; D is unclear. The V and J ends lost 1 base and 5 bases respectively, with 6 bases between them. The CDR3 loop spans 13 amino acids. Germline values: CDR1 SGHTA, CDR2 FQGNSA. For the CDR3, the DNA is TGTGCCAGCAGCTTAGAGGTGGACAATGAGCAGTTCTTC. Translating it yields CASSLEVDNEQFF.

A word on this clone: The CDR3 does not close with the conserved phenylalanine or tryptophan, likely indicating a read error. The limits of the CDR3 on the DNA are not certain, so only TCRdb's listed CDR3 is given. The chain uses TRBV9 and TRBJ2-7; the table gives TRBD1 as D, unverified against the DNA. CDR1 and CDR2 (germline): SGDLS, YYNGEE. Termini included, the CDR3 measures 13 amino acids. CDR3: CASGAGTGPPRQI.

The chain links TRBV29-1 to TRBJ1-2, with D tentatively TRBD1 (5 bases). Trimming shortened V by 7 bases and J by 2 bases, and 14 bases separated the two germline ends. In germline, CDR1 is SQVTM, CDR2 ANQGSEA. The CDR3 sequence is 13 residues long. DNA of the CDR3: TGCAGCGCCGACCCCAGGGAAAACTATGGCTACACCTTC. Protein sequence: CSADPRENYGYTF.

The CDR3 DNA reads TGTGCCAGCAGCTCAGGACAGGGGGCGCGAAAGCAGTACTTC. This codes for CASSSGQGARKQYF. V usage is TRBV5-6 and J usage is TRBJ2-7, with 11 bases aligning to TRBD1. The CDR3 spans 14 residues. Trimming took 3 bases from V and 8 from J; bases not matched to a gene: 7. Germline CDR1 and CDR2: SGHDT and YYEEEE.

The rearrangement uses TRBV6-5 and TRBJ2-1, with 7 bases that match TRBD1. CDR1 is MNHEY and CDR2 is SVGAGI in the germline V gene. The CDR3 is 15 residues long. The J segment lost 5 bases and the V segment lost 6 bases, leaving 10 bases of the junction unmatched. The CDR3 sequence: CASSPPGQYNNEQFF. In nucleotides, the CDR3 is TGTGCCAGCAGCCCACCGGGACAGTATAACAATGAGCAGTTCTTC.

The chain has TRBV5-1 and TRBJ2-5; TRBD2 matches at 11 bases. The CDR3 runs to 16 residues. V shed 0 bases and J 5 bases; nucleotides not matched to a gene: 6. The germline V gene has CDR1 SGHRS and CDR2 YFSETQ. The CDR3 nucleotides read TGCGCCAGCAGCTTGGATCCTAGCGGGGGGCTGGAGACCCAGTACTTC. It encodes CASSLDPSGGLETQYF. The variable domain in full, completed from reference TRBV5-1 and TRBJ2-5, reads KAGVTQTPRYLIKTRGQQVTLSCSPISGHRSVSWYQQTPGQGLQFLFEYFSETQRNKGNFPGRFSGRQFSNSRSEMNVSTLELGDSALYLCASSLDPSGGLETQYFGPGTRLLVL.

In this sample, this clone turned up once. J is TRBJ2-1 and V is TRBV5-4, with D tentatively TRBD1 or TRBD2 (6 bases each). This CDR3 region has 13 residues. The V end was cut by 5 bases, the J end by 7 bases, with 13 bases between. The germline V gene has CDR1 SGHNT and CDR2 YYREEE (reference sequence). The CDR3, as DNA: TGTGCCAGCAGATCCGGGGGCGTGAATGAGCAGTTCTTC. Its protein is CASRSGGVNEQFF.